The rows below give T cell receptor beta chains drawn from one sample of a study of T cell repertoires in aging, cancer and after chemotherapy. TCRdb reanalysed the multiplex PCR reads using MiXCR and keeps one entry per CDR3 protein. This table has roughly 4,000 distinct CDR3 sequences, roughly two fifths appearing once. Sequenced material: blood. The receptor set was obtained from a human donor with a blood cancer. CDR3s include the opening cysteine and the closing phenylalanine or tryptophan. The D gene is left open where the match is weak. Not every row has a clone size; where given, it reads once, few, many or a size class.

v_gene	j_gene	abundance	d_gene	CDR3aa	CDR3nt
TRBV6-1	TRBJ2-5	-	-	CASSALRTQRQETQYF	TGTGCCAGCAGTGCCCTCAGGACGCAGCGCCAAGAGACCCAGTACTTC
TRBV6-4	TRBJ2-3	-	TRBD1	CASRRGQGTDTQYF	TGTGCCAGCAGAAGGGGACAGGGGACAGATACGCAGTATTTT
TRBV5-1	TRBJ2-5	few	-	CASSLKSRETQYF	TGCGCCAGCAGCCTGAAAAGCCGGGAGACCCAGTACTTC
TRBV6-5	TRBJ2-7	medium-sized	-	CASSYGREQYF	TGTGCCAGCAGTTACGGGCGCGAGCAGTACTTC
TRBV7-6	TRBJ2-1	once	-	CASSPTDGGSSYNEQFF	TGTGCCAGCAGCCCCACGGACGGGGGCAGCTCCTACAATGAGCAGTTCTTC
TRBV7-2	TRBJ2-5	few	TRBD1	CASSSGQVETQYF	TGTGCCAGCAGCTCAGGACAGGTTGAGACCCAGTACTTC
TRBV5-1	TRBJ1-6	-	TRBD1	CASSPTGTGVHF	TGCGCCAGCAGCCCGACCGGGACAGGGGTTCACTTT
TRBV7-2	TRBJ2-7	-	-	CASSPAVSGGRKSF	TGTGCCAGCAGCCCAGCCGTATCCGGAGGCCGAAAGAGCTTC
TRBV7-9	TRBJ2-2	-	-	CASSLVGGYTGELFF	TGTGCCAGCAGCTTAGTGGGCGGGTACACCGGGGAGCTGTTTTTT
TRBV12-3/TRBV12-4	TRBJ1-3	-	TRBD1	CASSLRGTGGQNTIYF	TGTGCCAGCAGTTTACGAGGGACAGGGGGCCAAAACACCATATATTTT
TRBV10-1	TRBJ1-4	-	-	CASSGKTSEKLFF	TGCGCCAGCAGTGGTAAGACATCGGAAAAACTGTTTTTT
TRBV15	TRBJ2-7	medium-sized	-	CATSREGHEQYF	TGTGCCACCAGCAGAGAAGGGCACGAGCAGTACTTC
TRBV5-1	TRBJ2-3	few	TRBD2	CASSFGSGAGTDTQYF	TGCGCCAGCAGCTTCGGGAGCGGAGCGGGGACAGATACGCAGTATTTT
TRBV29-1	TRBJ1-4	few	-	CSVVQGQDEKLFF	TGCAGCGTTGTCCAGGGACAAGACGAAAAACTGTTTTTT
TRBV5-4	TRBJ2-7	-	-	CASSLEQVIEQYF	TGTGCCAGCAGCTTGGAACAGGTAATCGAGCAGTACTTC
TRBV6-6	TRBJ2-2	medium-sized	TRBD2	CATLLAGGTGELFF	TGTGCCACCCTACTAGCGGGAGGGACCGGGGAGCTGTTTTTT
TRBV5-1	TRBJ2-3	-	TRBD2	CASSPLAGGSDTQYF	TGCGCCAGCAGCCCACTAGCGGGAGGATCAGATACGCAGTATTTT
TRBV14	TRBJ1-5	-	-	CASTQVALGPQHF	TGTGCCAGCACCCAAGTTGCCCTAGGGCCCCAGCATTTT
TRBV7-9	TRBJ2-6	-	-	CASSLAGANVLTF	TGTGCCAGCAGCTTAGCCGGGGCCAACGTCCTGACTTTC
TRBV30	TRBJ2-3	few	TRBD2	CAWSTSGGDTQYF	TGTGCCTGGTCGACTAGCGGGGGAGATACGCAGTATTTT
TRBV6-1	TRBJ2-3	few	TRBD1	CASSDLDRGSDTQYF	TGTGCCAGCAGTGATTTAGACAGGGGGTCAGATACGCAGTATTTT
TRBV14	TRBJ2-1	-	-	CASSPSGGLGQFF	TGTGCCAGCAGCCCGAGTGGAGGGCTCGGGCAGTTCTTC
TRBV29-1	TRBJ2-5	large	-	CSTRSQETQYF	TGCAGCACACGAAGTCAAGAGACCCAGTACTTC
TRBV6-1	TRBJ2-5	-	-	CASSEGGSGAETQYF	TGTGCCAGCAGTGAAGGGGGGTCGGGAGCGGAGACCCAGTACTTC
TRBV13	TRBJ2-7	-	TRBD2	CASSFSLLAEPYEQYF	TGTGCCAGCAGTTTCTCCCTTCTAGCGGAACCCTACGAGCAGTACTTC
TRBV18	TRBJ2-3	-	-	CASSPKGAVSTDTQYF	TGTGCCAGCTCACCAAAGGGAGCGGTAAGCACAGATACGCAGTATTTT
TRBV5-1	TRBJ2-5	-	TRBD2	CASSFSSWASGRAARETQYF	TGCGCCAGCAGCTTCAGTTCGTGGGCTAGCGGGAGGGCCGCTCGGGAGACCCAGTACTTC
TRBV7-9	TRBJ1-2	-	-	CASSLGGMDYGYTF	TGTGCCAGCAGCTTAGGAGGTATGGACTATGGCTACACCTTC
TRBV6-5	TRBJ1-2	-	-	CAISRDTSNYGYTF	TGTGCCATCAGTCGGGACACCTCTAACTATGGCTACACCTTC
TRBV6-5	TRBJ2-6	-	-	CASSPLNVGGGANVLTF	TGTGCCAGCAGCCCCTTAAACGTTGGGGGGGGGGCCAACGTCCTGACTTTC
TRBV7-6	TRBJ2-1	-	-	CASSLAELTNNEQFF	TGTGCCAGCAGCTTAGCGGAGCTAACCAACAATGAGCAGTTCTTC
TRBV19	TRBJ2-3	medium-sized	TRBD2	CASSIDGGRGPIDTQYF	TGTGCCAGTAGTATAGACGGCGGGAGGGGTCCCATAGATACGCAGTATTTT
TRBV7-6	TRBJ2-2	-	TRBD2	CASSELIAGSRTGELFF	TGTGCCAGCAGCGAACTCATAGCGGGATCGCGGACCGGGGAGCTGTTTTTT
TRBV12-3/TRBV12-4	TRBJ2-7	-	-	CASKQQERSEQYF	TGTGCCAGCAAACAACAGGAACGGAGCGAGCAGTACTTC
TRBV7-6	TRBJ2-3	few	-	CASSLEQSTDTQYF	TGTGCCAGCAGCTTAGAGCAGAGCACAGATACGCAGTATTTT
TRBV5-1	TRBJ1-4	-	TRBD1	CASSQQGVNEKLFF	TGCGCCAGCAGCCAACAGGGGGTTAATGAAAAACTGTTTTTT
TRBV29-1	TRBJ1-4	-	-	CSATDTTDEKLFF	TGCAGCGCCACTGACACCACAGATGAAAAACTGTTTTTT
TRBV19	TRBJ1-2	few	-	CASSMIGVNYGYTF	TGTGCCAGTAGTATGATCGGGGTTAACTATGGCTACACCTTC
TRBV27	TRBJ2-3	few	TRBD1	CASSSRVHVPGQGRGQADTQYF	TGTGCCAGCAGTTCACGGGTGCATGTCCCGGGACAGGGGCGAGGTCAGGCAGATACGCAGTATTTT
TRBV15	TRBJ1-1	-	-	CATRAGHWNTEAFF	TGTGCCACCAGAGCGGGACACTGGAACACTGAAGCTTTCTTT